This TCR beta chain was recorded in a study of T cells after yellow fever vaccination. Study summary: Fractions containing few cells were prepared with SMART-Seq v4 Ultra Low Input.

This CDR3 comprises 12 residues. Germline V CDR1 and CDR2: DFQATT, SNEGSKA (reference sequence). V was shortened by 3 bases and J by 6 bases, with 12 bases between the two germline ends. They built TCR cDNA with 5'RACE template switching, a step that put in a universal primer site and UMIs. In TCRdb, the 5' RACE reads were re-called with MiXCR into one record per CDR3 protein. The repertoire holds 500,000 to 650,000 distinct CDR3 sequences, less than 20% seen once, with approximately 15% in the top ten. Points on this clonotype: Its specificity is unknown.

Overall study findings and caveats: Clonotypes appearing in both CD4 and CD8 compartments existed, and their share was small. Post-booster repertoires again held most primary-vaccination clones (96% CD4, 88% CD8).

The sequence came from a man in his late teens or twenties who received the YFV17D yellow fever vaccine. The chain employs TRBV20-1 and TRBJ2-7; D unclear. This material consisted of PBMCs, taken 5 days after the first yellow fever vaccination. The CDR3 protein is CSASDLVSEQYF. CDR3 bases: TGCAGTGCTAGTGACCTGGTTAGCGAGCAGTACTTC.